This T cell receptor beta chain was profiled in a study of cytotoxic CD8 clonotypes in ibrutinib-treated CLL. Study-wide background: After a median of about 62 months, some 14 patients stayed remitted and around 12 progressed; responses had been partial in roughly 25 and complete in 2. Median treatment time before response sampling was eleven to twelve months, range 6 to 36. Study results and caveats: In sustained-remission versus progressing patients, sampling times differed.

Assay: immunoSEQ multiplex PCR; the TCRdb copy retains only in-frame clones and omits some. The sample carries approximately 190,000 clones, about four fifths recorded once. With respect to this clone: Its target is not known.

V lost 2 bases, J lost 2 bases, and 14 bases lay in between. Germline assignment: CDR1 MNHNS and CDR2 SASEGT. This CDR3 spans 16 amino acids. TCR beta library input comprised approximately 1.9 micrograms of genomic DNA from cryopreserved PBMCs. This sample comprised PBMCs, obtained after 12 months of ibrutinib treatment. This TCR was recovered from a human donor with chronic lymphocytic leukemia. V gene TRBV6-1 combines with J gene TRBJ2-3; no firm D call. The CDR3 nucleotides are TGTGCCAGCAGTGAAAGTTTCGGGCAGCTCACAGATACGCAGTATTTT. As protein: CASSESFGQLTDTQYF.